This T cell receptor beta chain was found in a study of T cells in Graves' hyperthyroidism and ophthalmopathy. Patients between 18 and 65 years old had hyperthyroidism, newly diagnosed and lasting under 2 months. Exclusion of a patient resulted from uncontrolled infection, other autoimmune disease, pregnancy or lactation. Sampled blood dates from first hyperthyroidism diagnosis, and it precedes any ophthalmopathy symptoms. 10 ml of fresh peripheral blood supplied the PBMCs. This clonotype was recorded a few times. A much larger clonotype is one base distant, so this may be a read error. The CDR3 regions of TCR beta were amplified from RNA transcripts. The HTBI primer set drove a first-round RT-PCR of the TCR CDR3. Via MiXCR, TCRdb re-called the multiplex PCR reads, giving one row per CDR3 protein. The table records under 750,000 distinct CDR3 sequences, about 17% of them present only once. Germline V gives CDR1 SGHTA, CDR2 FQGNSA. This CDR3 has 15 amino acids.

The TCR originated in a woman between 50 and 59 years old with Graves' hyperthyroidism that later progressed to Graves' ophthalmopathy. Input material: blood. This rearrangement joins TRBV7-2 to TRBJ1-1; D call uncertain. CDR3 loop: CAGRLVRAANTEAFF. Written as DNA, the CDR3 is TGTGCCGGCAGGTTGGTCCGCGCCGCGAACACTGAAGCTTTCTTT.